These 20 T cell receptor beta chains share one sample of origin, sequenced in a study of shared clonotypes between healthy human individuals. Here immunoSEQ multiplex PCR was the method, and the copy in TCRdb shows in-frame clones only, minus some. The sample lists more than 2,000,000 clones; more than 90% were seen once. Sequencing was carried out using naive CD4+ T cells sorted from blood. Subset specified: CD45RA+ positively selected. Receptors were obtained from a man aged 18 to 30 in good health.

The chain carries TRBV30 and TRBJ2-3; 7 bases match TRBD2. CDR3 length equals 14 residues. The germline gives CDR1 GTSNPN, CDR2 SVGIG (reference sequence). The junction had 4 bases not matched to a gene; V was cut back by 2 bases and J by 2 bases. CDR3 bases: TGTGCCTGGAGTCGTAGCGGGTACACAGATACGCAGTATTTT. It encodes CAWSRSGYTDTQYF.

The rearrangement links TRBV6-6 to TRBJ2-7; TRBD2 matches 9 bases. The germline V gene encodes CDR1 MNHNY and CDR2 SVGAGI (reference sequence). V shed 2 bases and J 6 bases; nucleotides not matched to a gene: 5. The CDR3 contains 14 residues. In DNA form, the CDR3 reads TGTGCCAGCAGTTACGTACTAGCGGGTGGCGAGCAGTACTTC. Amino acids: CASSYVLAGGEQYF.

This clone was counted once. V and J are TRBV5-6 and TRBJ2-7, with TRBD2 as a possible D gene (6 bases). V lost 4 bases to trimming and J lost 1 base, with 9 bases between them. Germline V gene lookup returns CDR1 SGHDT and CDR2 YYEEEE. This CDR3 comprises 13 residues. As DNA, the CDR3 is TGTGCCAGCAGCCAGACTAGTTCCTACGAGCAGTACTTC. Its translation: CASSQTSSYEQYF.

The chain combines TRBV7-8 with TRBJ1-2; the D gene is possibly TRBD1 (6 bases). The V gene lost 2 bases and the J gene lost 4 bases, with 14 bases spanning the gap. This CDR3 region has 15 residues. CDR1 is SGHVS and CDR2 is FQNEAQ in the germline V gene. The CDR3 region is CASSLIGTGTYGYTF. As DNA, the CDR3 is TGTGCCAGCAGCTTAATCGGAACAGGGACCTATGGCTACACCTTC.

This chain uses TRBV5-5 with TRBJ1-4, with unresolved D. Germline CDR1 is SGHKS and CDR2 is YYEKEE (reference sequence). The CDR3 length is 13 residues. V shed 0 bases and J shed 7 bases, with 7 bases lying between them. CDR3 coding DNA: TGTGCCAGCAGCTTGGAGACCGTTGAAAAACTGTTTTTT. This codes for CASSLETVEKLFF.

CDR3 loop: CASSLAWVLEANVLTF. CDR3 nucleotides: TGTGCCAGCAGCTTAGCGTGGGTTCTAGAGGCCAACGTCCTGACTTTC. This rearrangement joins TRBV7-9 to TRBJ2-6; D remains unclear. The CDR3 consists of 16 residues. Trimming took 0 bases from V and 6 from J, leaving 12 bases between them. The germline CDR1 and CDR2 sequences are SEHNR and FQNEAQ (reference sequence).

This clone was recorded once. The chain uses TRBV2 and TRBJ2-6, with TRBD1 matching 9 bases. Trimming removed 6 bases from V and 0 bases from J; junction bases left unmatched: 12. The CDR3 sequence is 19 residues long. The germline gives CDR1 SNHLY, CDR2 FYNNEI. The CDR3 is CASRYNRGLSHSGANVLTF. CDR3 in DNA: TGTGCCAGCAGATATAACAGGGGGCTAAGTCACTCTGGGGCCAACGTCCTGACTTTC.

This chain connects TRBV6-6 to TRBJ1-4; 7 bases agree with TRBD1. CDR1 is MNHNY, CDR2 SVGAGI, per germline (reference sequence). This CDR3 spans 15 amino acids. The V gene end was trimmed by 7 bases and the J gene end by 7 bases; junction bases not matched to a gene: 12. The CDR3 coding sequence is TGTGCCAGCACCCCGGGGACAGCCCCAGGTGAAAAACTGTTTTTT. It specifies CASTPGTAPGEKLFF.

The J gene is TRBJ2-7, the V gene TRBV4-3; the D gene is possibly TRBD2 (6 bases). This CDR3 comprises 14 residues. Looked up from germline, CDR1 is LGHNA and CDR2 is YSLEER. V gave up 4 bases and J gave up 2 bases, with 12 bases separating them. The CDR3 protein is CASSPGGDPYEQYF. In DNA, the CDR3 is TGCGCCAGCAGCCCAGGAGGGGATCCCTACGAGCAGTACTTC.

The CDR3 is CAISVIDADNEQFF. The CDR3 DNA reads as TGTGCCATCAGCGTCATCGACGCGGACAATGAGCAGTTCTTC. The chain combines TRBV10-3 with TRBJ2-1; D is unresolved. V lost 6 bases and J 5 bases, leaving 14 bases between the germline ends. The CDR3 covers 14 residues. In germline, CDR1 is ENHRY, CDR2 SYGVKD.

Here the CDR3 reads CASSSRRDYEQYF. The CDR3 bases are TGTGCCAGTAGTTCTAGACGGGACTACGAGCAGTACTTC. The V call is TRBV19, the J call TRBJ2-7, with D maybe TRBD2 (5 bases). The germline V gene encodes CDR1 LNHDA and CDR2 SQIVND (reference sequence). The CDR3 has 13 amino acids. Deletions cut 5 bases from V and 3 bases from J, with 11 bases between.

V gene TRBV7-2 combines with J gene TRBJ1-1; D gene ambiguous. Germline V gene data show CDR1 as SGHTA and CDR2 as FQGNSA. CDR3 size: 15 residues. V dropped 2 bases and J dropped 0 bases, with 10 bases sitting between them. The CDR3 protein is CASSLYGSMNTEAFF. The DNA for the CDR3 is TGTGCCAGCAGCTTATACGGTTCCATGAACACTGAAGCTTTCTTT. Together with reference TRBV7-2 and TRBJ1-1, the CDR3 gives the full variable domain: GAGVSQSPSNKVTEKGKDVELRCDPISGHTALYWYRQSLGQGLEFLIYFQGNSAPDKSGLPSDRFSAERTGGSVSTLTIQRTQQEDSAVYLCASSLYGSMNTEAFFGQGTRLTVV.

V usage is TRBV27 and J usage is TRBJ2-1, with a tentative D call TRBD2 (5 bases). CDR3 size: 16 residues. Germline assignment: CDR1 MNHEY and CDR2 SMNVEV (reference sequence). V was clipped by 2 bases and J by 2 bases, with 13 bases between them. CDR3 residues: CASSLTGIQTYNEQFF. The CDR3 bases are TGTGCCAGCAGTTTAACCGGGATTCAAACCTACAATGAGCAGTTCTTC.

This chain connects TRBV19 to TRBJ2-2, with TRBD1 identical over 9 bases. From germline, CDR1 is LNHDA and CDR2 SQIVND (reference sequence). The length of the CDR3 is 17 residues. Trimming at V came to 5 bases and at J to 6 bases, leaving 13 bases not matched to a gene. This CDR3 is CASSPRAGTGRSGELFF. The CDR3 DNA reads TGTGCCAGTAGTCCTCGAGCCGGGACAGGGCGGTCCGGGGAGCTGTTTTTT.

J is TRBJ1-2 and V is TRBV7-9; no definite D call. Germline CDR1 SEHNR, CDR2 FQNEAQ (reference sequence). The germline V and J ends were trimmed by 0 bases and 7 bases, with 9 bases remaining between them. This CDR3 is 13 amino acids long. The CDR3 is CASSLAEVSGYTF. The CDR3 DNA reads TGTGCCAGCAGCTTAGCGGAGGTATCTGGCTACACCTTC.

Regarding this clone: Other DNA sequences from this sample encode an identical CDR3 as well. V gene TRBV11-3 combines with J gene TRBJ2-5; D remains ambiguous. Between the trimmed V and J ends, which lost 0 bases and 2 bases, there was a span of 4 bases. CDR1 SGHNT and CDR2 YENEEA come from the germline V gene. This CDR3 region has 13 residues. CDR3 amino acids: CASSLEGQETQYF. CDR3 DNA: TGTGCCAGCAGCTTAGAGGGGCAAGAGACCCAGTACTTC.

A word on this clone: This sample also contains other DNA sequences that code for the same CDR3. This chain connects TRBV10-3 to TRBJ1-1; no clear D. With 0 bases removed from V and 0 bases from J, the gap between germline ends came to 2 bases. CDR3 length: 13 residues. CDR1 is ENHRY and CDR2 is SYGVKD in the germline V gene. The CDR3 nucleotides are TGTGCCATCAGTGAGTCGATGAACACTGAAGCTTTCTTT. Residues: CAISESMNTEAFF.

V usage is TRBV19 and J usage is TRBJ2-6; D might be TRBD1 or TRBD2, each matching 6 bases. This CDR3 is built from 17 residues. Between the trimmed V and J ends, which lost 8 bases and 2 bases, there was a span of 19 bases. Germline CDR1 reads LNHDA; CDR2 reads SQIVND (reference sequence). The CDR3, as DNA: TGTGCCAGTCGACCGGGACTTGGGACACCTGGGGCCAACGTCCTGACTTTC. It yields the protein CASRPGLGTPGANVLTF.

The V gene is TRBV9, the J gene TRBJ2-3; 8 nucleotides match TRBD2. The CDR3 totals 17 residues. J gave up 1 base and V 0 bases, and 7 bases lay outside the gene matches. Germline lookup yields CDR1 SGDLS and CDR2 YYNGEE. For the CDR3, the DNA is TGTGCCAGCAGCGTAGCTATGGGTAGCGGGGGCACAGATACGCAGTATTTT. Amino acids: CASSVAMGSGGTDTQYF.

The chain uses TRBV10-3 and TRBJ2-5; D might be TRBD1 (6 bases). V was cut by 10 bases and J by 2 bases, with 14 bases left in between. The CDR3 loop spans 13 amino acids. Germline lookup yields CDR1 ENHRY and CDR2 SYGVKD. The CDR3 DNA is TGTGCCACCGCAGCAGACAGGCAAGAGACCCAGTACTTC. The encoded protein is CATAADRQETQYF.